This T cell receptor beta chain was sequenced in a study of PD-1 blockade in classical Hodgkin lymphoma. Findings and limits, study-wide: Among the patients, those starting nivolumab under 1 year after ASCT were excluded. Baseline diversity resembling that of newly diagnosed patients was seen in complete responders.

There are a few counts of this clone. Its antigen is currently unknown. Patients all relapsed after autologous stem cell transplantation, and there was variation in brentuximab vedotin exposure. Magnetic depletion of non-target cells from thawed PBMCs yielded purified CD8+ T cells. The CDR3 is 13 residues long. CDR1 is SGHRS and CDR2 is YFSETQ in the germline V gene. V dropped 0 bases and J dropped 9 bases, with 10 bases sitting between them. Clones were read by immunoSEQ multiplex PCR, and TCRdb kept only the in-frame ones, dropping some. This sample carries over 2,500 clones, about 76% of them seen once, and the ten largest clones take around two thirds.

The chain joins TRBV5-1 to TRBJ1-5, with D possibly being TRBD1 (6 bases). This receptor was taken from a human donor with classical Hodgkin lymphoma. The sequencing here drew on CD8+ T cells from blood, taken at baseline. CDR3 DNA: TGCGCCAGCAGCTTGGAGGGGGAGCGGCCCCAGCATTTT. Amino acid sequence: CASSLEGERPQHF. Together with reference TRBV5-1 and TRBJ1-5, the CDR3 gives the full variable domain: KAGVTQTPRYLIKTRGQQVTLSCSPISGHRSVSWYQQTPGQGLQFLFEYFSETQRNKGNFPGRFSGRQFSNSRSEMNVSTLELGDSALYLCASSLEGERPQHFGDGTRLSIL.